The sample holds many counts of the clone carrying this TCR beta chain. As yet, its antigen is unknown. The data were obtained in a study of T cells in Graves' hyperthyroidism and ophthalmopathy. Study-level points and caveats: Using 13 V-J features, a model discriminated ophthalmopathy from stable hyperthyroidism.

Using RNA transcripts as the source, TCR beta CDR3 regions were amplified. During a first-round RT-PCR of the TCR CDR3, the HTBI primer set was used. MiXCR, applied by TCRdb to the multiplex PCR reads, yields one record per CDR3 protein. The table has more than 300,000 distinct CDR3 sequences, approximately 15% seen once. Germline CDR1 and CDR2: DFQATT and SNEGSKA (reference sequence). The V gene end was trimmed by 3 bases and the J gene end by 4 bases; junction bases not matched to a gene: 8. This CDR3 spans 15 amino acids. This TCR derives from a woman aged 30 to 39 with Graves' hyperthyroidism. The sequenced sample consisted of blood. The chain combines TRBV20-1 with TRBJ2-7; 11 nucleotides match TRBD2. The CDR3 protein is CSASQPGLAEYEQYF. DNA of the CDR3: TGCAGTGCTAGCCAACCGGGACTAGCGGAGTACGAGCAGTACTTC.